What follows are 21 T cell receptor beta chains derived from one specimen sequenced in a study of cytomegalovirus exposure and HLA in healthy donors. Both 60 Vbeta primers and 13 Jbeta primers went into the PCR. Clones were sequenced by immunoSEQ multiplex PCR, and TCRdb holds only the in-frame ones, with some missing. The data hold some 130,000 clones, with roughly 77% observed a single time. The sample taken for sequencing was PBMCs. The origin of the receptors is a male donor in good health and CMV-seronegative.

This clone was recorded once. This chain uses TRBV7-9 with TRBJ1-5; unclear D gene. Trimming removed 5 bases from V and 1 base from J, with 12 bases in between. Per the germline V gene, CDR1 is SEHNR and CDR2 is FQNEAQ (reference sequence). This CDR3 is 15 amino acids long. The CDR3 coding sequence is TGTGCCAGCAGCACGACTTCTGGGAGCAATCAGCCCCAGCATTTT. It translates to CASSTTSGSNQPQHF.

The rearrangement uses TRBV5-1 and TRBJ1-5; D gene ambiguous. Trimming took 4 bases from V and 7 from J, leaving 15 bases between them. CDR3 length: 14 amino acids. The germline gives CDR1 SGHRS, CDR2 YFSETQ. The CDR3 DNA reads TGCGCCAGCAGCCCAGACATGAACAAGCAGCCCCAGCATTTT. As protein: CASSPDMNKQPQHF.

The chain joins TRBV4-3 to TRBJ1-1, with D possibly being TRBD1 (5 bases). V was shortened by 2 bases and J by 4 bases, with 5 bases between the two germline ends. The CDR3 covers 12 residues. Germline CDR1 and CDR2: LGHNA and YSLEER. CDR3 bases: TGCGCCAGCAGCCAACAGGGCACTGAAGCTTTCTTT. Its translation is CASSQQGTEAFF.

J is TRBJ2-1 and V is TRBV19; the match to TRBD2 covers 11 bases. Germline CDR1 reads LNHDA; CDR2 reads SQIVND (reference sequence). The CDR3 is made up of 16 amino acids. V was clipped by 5 bases and J by 10 bases; unmatched bases: 13. The DNA of the CDR3 is TGTGCCAGTAGTCCCTGGGGTAGCGGGAGGGGAAGAGAGCAGTTCTTC. Its translation is CASSPWGSGRGREQFF.

This clone was seen a handful of times. V and J are TRBV5-1 and TRBJ2-7; 12 positions match TRBD1. The junction had 11 bases not matched to a gene; V was cut back by 4 bases and J by 6 bases. Germline loops: CDR1 SGHRS, CDR2 YFSETQ. The CDR3 runs 16 residues. DNA of the CDR3: TGCGCCAGCAGCGGATCGGGACAGGGGGCGGTCATCGAGCAGTACTTC. It translates to CASSGSGQGAVIEQYF. Full variable domain (rest looked up from reference TRBV5-1 and TRBJ2-7): KAGVTQTPRYLIKTRGQQVTLSCSPISGHRSVSWYQQTPGQGLQFLFEYFSETQRNKGNFPGRFSGRQFSNSRSEMNVSTLELGDSALYLCASSGSGQGAVIEQYFGPGTRLTVT.

The chain is built from TRBV2 and TRBJ2-7, with TRBD2 identical over 7 bases. The CDR3 loop spans 13 amino acids. Germline CDR1 and CDR2: SNHLY and FYNNEI. J was trimmed by 6 bases and V by 6 bases; bases with no gene match: 8. CDR3 region: CASRLRLAGEQYF. CDR3 nucleotide sequence: TGTGCCAGCAGATTGAGACTAGCAGGCGAGCAGTACTTC.

The table lists this clone with a count of one. The chain couples TRBV27 to TRBJ2-5; 8 bases align to TRBD2. The V segment lost 5 bases and the J segment 0 bases; nucleotides outside the gene matches: 5. The V gene's germline CDR1 is MNHEY and CDR2 SMNVEV (reference sequence). The CDR3 has 15 residues. CDR3 residues: CASSPLSGNQETQYF. CDR3 in DNA: TGTGCCAGCAGTCCCCTTAGCGGGAACCAAGAGACCCAGTACTTC.

The J gene is TRBJ2-1, the V gene TRBV11-2, with 11 bases aligning to TRBD2. With V trimmed by 7 bases and J by 1 base, 9 bases remained unmatched. CDR1 and CDR2 from the germline V gene are SGHAT and FQNNGV. CDR3 length: 17 residues. The CDR3 sequence is CASTQRGLAVSYNEQFF. The CDR3 coding sequence is TGTGCCAGCACCCAGAGGGGACTAGCGGTTTCCTACAATGAGCAGTTCTTC.

This sequence joins TRBV6-5 and TRBJ2-7; 7 bases line up with TRBD2. Germline CDR1 is MNHEY and CDR2 is SVGAGI. J lost 4 bases, V lost 4 bases, and 13 bases had no gene match. The CDR3 has 16 amino acids. As DNA, the CDR3 is TGTGCCAGCAGTTCCCTGATAGCGGGCGAGGTTTACGAGCAGTACTTC. Translated, it gives CASSSLIAGEVYEQYF.

The chain has TRBV5-1 and TRBJ2-5; 10 positions match TRBD2. The CDR3 totals 15 residues. CDR1 SGHRS and CDR2 YFSETQ come from the germline V gene. The junction had 7 bases not matched to a gene; V was cut back by 1 base and J by 7 bases. In nucleotides, the CDR3 is TGCGCCAGCAGCTTGCCTAGCGGGAGTAGTGGGACCCAGTACTTC. Translation: CASSLPSGSSGTQYF. Together with reference TRBV5-1 and TRBJ2-5, the CDR3 gives the full variable domain: KAGVTQTPRYLIKTRGQQVTLSCSPISGHRSVSWYQQTPGQGLQFLFEYFSETQRNKGNFPGRFSGRQFSNSRSEMNVSTLELGDSALYLCASSLPSGSSGTQYFGPGTRLLVL.

About this clone: Sequence at one end of the junction differs from germline and may be a read error. The chain joins TRBV18 to TRBJ1-6; weak D call: TRBD1 (6 bases). The CDR3 consists of 14 residues. Per the germline V gene, CDR1 is KGHSH and CDR2 is LQKENI. This CDR3 is CASSPVTGNSPLHF. The CDR3, as DNA: TGTGCCAGTTCACCGGTTACAGGGAACTCACCCCTCCACTTT.

The chain is built from TRBV7-2 and TRBJ1-3, with D possibly matching TRBD1 (5 bases). The CDR3 runs to 14 residues. Germline CDR1 and CDR2: SGHTA and FQGNSA. Trimming left V 4 bases short and J 2 bases short, with 9 bases between. CDR3 residues: CASSSQGTGNTIYF. CDR3 bases: TGTGCCAGCAGCTCGCAGGGCACTGGAAACACCATATATTTT.

J is TRBJ2-5 and V is TRBV7-2; maybe TRBD1 (6 bases). The J call is uncertain, as TRBJ2-7 better fits the DNA end. Germline V gene data show CDR1 as SGHTA and CDR2 as FQGNSA. The CDR3 contains 14 residues. The CDR3 nucleotides read TGTGCCAGCAGCGCACAGGGTGGCTCCTACGAGCAGTACTTC. Translated, it gives CASSAQGGSYEQYF.

The chain recombines TRBV29-1 with TRBJ1-2; unclear D gene. V lost 5 bases, J lost 2 bases, and 9 bases lay in between. Germline values: CDR1 SQVTM, CDR2 ANQGSEA. The CDR3 has 12 amino acids. The CDR3 region is CSVLGRNYGYTF. The CDR3 nucleotides are TGCAGCGTTCTGGGCAGGAACTATGGCTACACCTTC.

The chain combines TRBV28 with TRBJ1-2, with 11 nucleotides matching TRBD1. The germline V gene has CDR1 MDHEN and CDR2 SYDVKM. V was pared by 6 bases and J by 7 bases, with 7 bases of the junction left unmatched. The CDR3 is 14 residues long. The CDR3 is CASSPDRGRGGYTF. DNA for the CDR3: TGTGCCAGCAGCCCGGACAGGGGGCGCGGTGGCTACACCTTC.

This clone occurred a few times. The chain links TRBV6-1 to TRBJ1-2, with 7 bases matching TRBD1. V was clipped by 5 bases and J by 8 bases; unmatched bases: 8. Germline V gene lookup returns CDR1 MNHNS and CDR2 SASEGT. The CDR3 covers 13 residues. As DNA, the CDR3 is TGTGCCAGCAGTCTGGCAGGGACAGACGGCTACACCTTC. Translated: CASSLAGTDGYTF.

This clone is a singleton in its sample. The chain carries TRBV27 and TRBJ1-2, with 9 bases identical to TRBD1. Germline V gene sequence: CDR1 MNHEY, CDR2 SMNVEV (reference sequence). The CDR3 has 14 amino acids. V was clipped by 6 bases and J by 4 bases; unmatched bases: 6. Here the CDR3 reads CASRQTGGFYGYTF. For the CDR3, the DNA is TGTGCCAGCAGGCAGACAGGGGGGTTCTATGGCTACACCTTC.

The V and J genes are TRBV7-9 and TRBJ2-1; 9 bases fit TRBD2. Per the germline V gene, CDR1 is SEHNR and CDR2 is FQNEAQ (reference sequence). V was clipped by 8 bases and J by 4 bases; unmatched bases: 12. The CDR3 spans 16 residues. In DNA, the CDR3 is TGTGCCAGCCCTCCGGGACTAGCTATCTCTTACAATGAGCAGTTCTTC. Translating gives CASPPGLAISYNEQFF.

CDR3 DNA sequence: TGCGCCAGCAGCCAAGACAGGGGTGGCTACACCTTC. Translating it yields CASSQDRGGYTF. This chain joins TRBV4-1 and TRBJ1-2, with a tentative D call TRBD1 (6 bases). This CDR3 has 12 residues. CDR1 is MGHRA and CDR2 is YSYEKL in the germline V gene. The ends were cut back, 0 bases at V and 7 bases at J, with 6 bases in the middle.

This rearrangement joins TRBV5-1 to TRBJ1-1; D remains ambiguous. CDR3 length: 14 residues. Germline V gene data show CDR1 as SGHRS and CDR2 as YFSETQ. V lost 2 bases and J 0 bases, leaving 8 bases between the germline ends. The CDR3 nucleotides are TGCGCCAGCAGCTTAGAGGACTTGAACACTGAAGCTTTCTTT. It translates to CASSLEDLNTEAFF.

This sequence joins TRBV5-4 and TRBJ2-7; TRBD2 aligns across 13 bases. Germline lookup yields CDR1 SGHNT and CDR2 YYREEE (reference sequence). This CDR3 contains 15 residues. V was clipped by 4 bases and J by 3 bases; unmatched bases: 4. DNA for the CDR3: TGTGCCAGCAGCATCCGGACTAGCGGGGGCTACGAGCAGTACTTC. Amino acid sequence: CASSIRTSGGYEQYF.